These 27 T cell receptor beta chains came from one sample sequenced in a study of beta chain features in type 1 diabetes. Investigators reverse transcribed all isolated RNA, so they sequenced expressed TCRB transcripts. Sequencing was performed with immunoSEQ multiplex PCR; in TCRdb, only in-frame clones are kept and a portion is missing. Among around 320,000 clones listed, 12% to 15% were seen once. The specimen sequenced was central memory CD4+ T cells from blood. The origin of the receptors is a man under 40 in good health.

This clone came up a few times. This chain links TRBV5-1 with TRBJ1-1; no definite D call. This CDR3 comprises 11 residues. Trimming took 4 bases from V and 2 from J, leaving 3 bases between them. Germline CDR1 and CDR2: SGHRS and YFSETQ. This CDR3 reads CASSINTEAFF. The CDR3 region has the DNA TGCGCCAGCAGCATAAACACTGAAGCTTTCTTT. Combining the CDR3 with reference TRBV5-1 and TRBJ1-1 gives the whole variable domain KAGVTQTPRYLIKTRGQQVTLSCSPISGHRSVSWYQQTPGQGLQFLFEYFSETQRNKGNFPGRFSGRQFSNSRSEMNVSTLELGDSALYLCASSINTEAFFGQGTRLTVV.

A few counts support this clone. The chain has TRBV7-2 and TRBJ2-5; 13 bases agree with TRBD2. CDR3 length: 18 residues. Germline values: CDR1 SGHTA, CDR2 FQGNSA. The junction had 10 bases not matched to a gene; V was cut back by 1 base and J by 5 bases. This CDR3 is CASSLGSTGTSGAETQYF. CDR3 nucleotides: TGTGCCAGCAGCTTAGGATCAACCGGGACTAGCGGGGCCGAGACCCAGTACTTC.

The chain joins TRBV5-6 to TRBJ1-2; no clear D gene. Germline V gene data show CDR1 as SGHDT and CDR2 as YYEEEE. V shed 0 bases and J shed 4 bases, with 10 bases lying between them. CDR3 length equals 14 residues. CDR3 nucleotide sequence: TGTGCCAGCAGCTTGGAATTGGGCAGCTATGGCTACACCTTC. This sequence encodes CASSLELGSYGYTF.

The chain links TRBV7-8 to TRBJ2-7; tentative D call: TRBD2 (5 bases). Deletions cut 5 bases from V and 7 bases from J, with 18 bases between. Germline CDR1 and CDR2: SGHVS and FQNEAQ. CDR3 length equals 14 residues. Here the CDR3 DNA reads TGTGCCAGCAGCCGACGAGGCGGGTCTGGGGAGCAGTACTTC. The encoded protein is CASSRRGGSGEQYF.

V is TRBV27 and J is TRBJ1-2; no clear D gene. Germline loops: CDR1 MNHEY, CDR2 SMNVEV (reference sequence). The V gene lost 10 bases and the J gene lost 5 bases, with 26 bases spanning the gap. The CDR3 is 16 residues long. DNA of the CDR3: TGTGCCACGGGCCCCTGGACGATGGAATCGTTGTATGGCTACACCTTC. Amino acids: CATGPWTMESLYGYTF.

V gene TRBV25-1 combines with J gene TRBJ2-7; TRBD1 might be the D (6 bases). Germline CDR1 and CDR2: MGHDK and SYGVNS. There are 11 residues in the CDR3. V dropped 9 bases and J dropped 4 bases, with 10 bases sitting between them. The CDR3 reads CASSTGYEQYV. In DNA form, the CDR3 reads TGTGCCAGTTCGACAGGATACGAGCAGTACGTC.

The chain has TRBV7-2 and TRBJ2-5; 8 bases agree with TRBD1. Germline trimming cut 5 bases from V and 3 bases from J; bases unmatched to any gene: 17. The CDR3 contains 18 residues. Germline V lookup: CDR1 SGHTA, CDR2 FQGNSA. This chain's CDR3 is CASSPNSVGNRGKETQYF. The CDR3 coding sequence is TGTGCCAGCAGCCCAAATTCGGTGGGGAACAGGGGGAAAGAGACCCAGTACTTC.

This clone was found many times. The chain couples TRBV19 to TRBJ2-1; 8 bases agree with TRBD2. The CDR3 consists of 14 residues. Per germline, CDR1 LNHDA and CDR2 SQIVND (reference sequence). Unmatched junction bases numbered 3, after V lost 5 bases and J lost 3 bases. The CDR3 reads CASSPGLGYNEQFF. CDR3 nucleotides: TGTGCCAGTAGTCCGGGACTAGGCTACAATGAGCAGTTCTTC.

The chain carries TRBV10-3 and TRBJ2-7, with D tentatively TRBD1 or TRBD2 (5 bases each). The CDR3 runs 13 residues. CDR1 and CDR2 (germline): ENHRY, SYGVKD. Trimming cost V 4 bases and J 5 bases, with 12 bases left between them. The CDR3 DNA is TGTGCCATCAGTGTTGGGGGATACGACGAGCAGTACGTC. It is translated as CAISVGGYDEQYV.

This clone showed up just a few times. The chain joins TRBV4-2 to TRBJ1-5; 9 positions agree with TRBD1. With V trimmed by 5 bases and J by 6 bases, 14 bases remained unmatched. The CDR3 is made up of 17 amino acids. The V gene's germline CDR1 is LGHNA and CDR2 YNFKEQ. The CDR3 region is CASSLGGTGTGSQPQHF. Here the CDR3 DNA reads TGTGCCAGCAGCTTGGGAGGTACCGGGACAGGGAGTCAGCCCCAGCATTTT.

This chain joins TRBV20-1 and TRBJ2-1; D unresolved. Trimming removed 6 bases from V and 9 bases from J, with 9 bases in between. The CDR3 totals 10 residues. Germline V lookup: CDR1 DFQATT, CDR2 SNEGSKA (reference sequence). CDR3 in amino acids: CSATFGEQFF. The CDR3 nucleotides read TGCAGTGCAACCTTCGGTGAGCAGTTCTTC.

This clone came up many times. V and J are TRBV9 and TRBJ2-3; no clear D gene. The length of the CDR3 is 12 residues. Germline V gene data show CDR1 as SGDLS and CDR2 as YYNGEE. V lost 3 bases and J 6 bases, leaving 8 bases between the germline ends. CDR3 loop: CASSADWDTQYF. The CDR3 coding sequence is TGTGCCAGCAGCGCGGATTGGGATACGCAGTATTTT. The entire variable domain, with the rest obtained from reference TRBV9 and TRBJ2-3, is as follows: DSGVTQTPKHLITATGQRVTLRCSPRSGDLSVYWYQQSLDQGLQFLIQYYNGEERAKGNILERFSAQQFPDLHSELNLSSLELGDSALYFCASSADWDTQYFGPGTRLTVL.

This clone has only a few counts. The CDR3 nucleotides read TGTGCCAGCAGGGGCCCGGGTGACACTGAAGCTTTCTTT. Its protein product is CASRGPGDTEAFF. The gene calls are TRBV6-5 and TRBJ1-1; D is unclear. CDR3 length: 13 residues. The germline gives CDR1 MNHEY, CDR2 SVGAGI. Trimming cost V 6 bases and J 3 bases, with 11 bases left between them.

The table lists this clone with many counts. The CDR3 protein is CASSATGTENTEAFF. The DNA for the CDR3 is TGTGCCAGCAGCGCTACCGGGACAGAGAACACTGAAGCTTTCTTT. The chain joins TRBV7-9 to TRBJ1-1, with TRBD1 matching 7 bases. Germline CDR1 SEHNR, CDR2 FQNEAQ (reference sequence). The CDR3 is made up of 15 amino acids. V trimming: 5 bases; J trimming: 1 base; junction bases outside the gene matches: 7.

The chain joins TRBV7-2 to TRBJ2-3, with 8 bases matching TRBD2. Losses at the gene ends were 5 bases for V and 6 bases for J; bases not matched to a gene: 13. The CDR3 has 16 amino acids. CDR1 and CDR2 (germline): SGHTA, FQGNSA. CDR3 residues: CASSPWASGSRDTQYF. CDR3 in DNA: TGTGCCAGCAGCCCGTGGGCTAGCGGGTCTAGGGATACGCAGTATTTT.

At least ten counts were recorded for this clone. The rearrangement links TRBV14 to TRBJ2-7; D unclear. Between the trimmed V and J ends, which lost 4 bases and 4 bases, there was a span of 17 bases. Germline values: CDR1 SGHDN, CDR2 FVKESK. The length of the CDR3 is 15 residues. The CDR3 nucleotides are TGTGCCAGCAGCCCCCTTGTCGGCCCCGGATACGAGCAGTACTTC. Translating gives CASSPLVGPGYEQYF.

This clone occurred a few times. V gene TRBV19 combines with J gene TRBJ2-3; 7 positions match TRBD2. This CDR3 is 15 amino acids long. Germline values: CDR1 LNHDA, CDR2 SQIVND (reference sequence). The ends lost 3 bases at V and 0 bases at J; junction bases unmatched: 3. CDR3 sequence (DNA): TGTGCCAGTAGTATTGCTAGCGGCAGCACAGATACGCAGTATTTT. The encoded protein is CASSIASGSTDTQYF.

This chain uses TRBV7-9 with TRBJ1-1; 9 nucleotides align to TRBD1. Germline V gene sequence: CDR1 SEHNR, CDR2 FQNEAQ (reference sequence). The V gene end was trimmed by 5 bases and the J gene end by 2 bases; junction bases not matched to a gene: 6. The CDR3 covers 15 residues. The CDR3, as DNA: TGTGCCAGCAGCACCCGGACAGGGGTAAACACTGAAGCTTTCTTT. It specifies CASSTRTGVNTEAFF.

This clone has a handful of counts. V gene TRBV7-2 combines with J gene TRBJ1-2; a weak D match, TRBD1 (6 bases). CDR1 and CDR2 (germline): SGHTA, FQGNSA. This CDR3 comprises 12 residues. V lost 4 bases and J 8 bases, leaving 11 bases between the germline ends. CDR3 loop: CASSYTGRGYTF. DNA for the CDR3: TGTGCCAGCAGCTATACAGGGCGCGGCTACACCTTC.

The J gene is TRBJ2-3, the V gene TRBV7-2; possibly TRBD1 or TRBD2 for D (6 bases each). V was trimmed by 6 bases and J by 3 bases, leaving 10 bases between them. Germline V CDR1 and CDR2: SGHTA, FQGNSA. This CDR3 is 13 amino acids long. CDR3 coding DNA: TGTGCCAGCAGAAAAGGGGGGACAGATACGCAGTATTTT. Translating gives CASRKGGTDTQYF.

This clone was seen only a few times. The chain links TRBV9 to TRBJ1-3, with TRBD1 as a possible D gene (6 bases). This CDR3 is 15 amino acids long. V was shortened by 4 bases and J by 4 bases, with 15 bases between the two germline ends. Germline CDR1 reads SGDLS; CDR2 reads YYNGEE. CDR3 sequence (DNA): TGTGCCAGCAGCATAGCAGGGGAGGCAGGAAACACCATATATTTT. Translating gives CASSIAGEAGNTIYF.

This clone has just a few counts. The chain carries TRBV6-1 and TRBJ1-5; D may be TRBD1 (5 bases). CDR3 length: 13 residues. The V end lost 5 bases, the J end lost 5 bases, and 10 bases lay between the germline ends. Germline values: CDR1 MNHNS, CDR2 SASEGT. The CDR3 is CASSFQGYQPQHF. The CDR3 DNA sequence: TGTGCCAGCAGTTTTCAGGGATATCAGCCCCAGCATTTT.

CDR3 sequence: CASSVAELPRAGTDTQYF. The CDR3 DNA follows: TGTGCCAGCAGCGTAGCTGAACTTCCCCGGGCGGGCACAGATACGCAGTATTTT. The genes are TRBV9 and TRBJ2-3; D gene uncertain. The ends were cut back, 0 bases at V and 1 base at J, with 18 bases in the middle. The CDR3 is made up of 18 amino acids. Looked up from germline, CDR1 is SGDLS and CDR2 is YYNGEE.

The rearrangement joins TRBV19 to TRBJ1-2; perhaps TRBD1 as D (6 bases). With 7 bases removed from V and 8 bases from J, the gap between germline ends came to 14 bases. Germline V gives CDR1 LNHDA, CDR2 SQIVND (reference sequence). There are 12 residues in the CDR3. The CDR3 is CASTGQQRGYTF. The CDR3 DNA follows: TGTGCCAGTACCGGACAGCAAAGGGGCTACACCTTC.

The sample holds a few counts of this clone. The V and J genes are TRBV5-1 and TRBJ1-4; a possible D gene is TRBD1 (6 bases). Trimming removed 2 bases at V and 8 bases at J, with 13 bases between. The CDR3 sequence is 14 residues long. Germline values: CDR1 SGHRS, CDR2 YFSETQ. CDR3 sequence: CASSLSTGTEKLFF. Written as DNA, the CDR3 is TGCGCCAGCAGCTTATCAACAGGGACAGAAAAACTGTTTTTT.

This clone appeared a few times. V and J are TRBV5-1 and TRBJ1-6; possibly TRBD1 for D (5 bases). The CDR3 is made up of 15 amino acids. V lost 0 bases, J lost 7 bases, and 11 bases lay in between. CDR1 and CDR2 from the germline V gene are SGHRS and YFSETQ. The CDR3 DNA reads as TGCGCCAGCAGCTTGGAGGGGTTGGGGAATTCACCCCTCCACTTT. Its translation: CASSLEGLGNSPLHF.

The sample holds a few counts of this clone. The gene calls are TRBV14 and TRBJ2-7, with D maybe TRBD1 (5 bases). Germline assignment: CDR1 SGHDN and CDR2 FVKESK. V lost 2 bases, J lost 5 bases, and 13 bases lay in between. The CDR3 extends over 14 amino acids. CDR3 in DNA: TGTGCCAGCAGCCAACAGGGTCGGGTCCACGAGCAGTACTTC. Translated, it gives CASSQQGRVHEQYF.